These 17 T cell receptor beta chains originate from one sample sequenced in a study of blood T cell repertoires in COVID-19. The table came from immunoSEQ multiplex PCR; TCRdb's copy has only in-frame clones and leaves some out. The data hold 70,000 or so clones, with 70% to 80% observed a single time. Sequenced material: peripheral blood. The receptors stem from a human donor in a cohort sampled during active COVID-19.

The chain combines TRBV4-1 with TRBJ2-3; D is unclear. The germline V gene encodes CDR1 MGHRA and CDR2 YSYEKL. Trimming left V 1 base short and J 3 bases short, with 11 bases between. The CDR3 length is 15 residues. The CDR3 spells CASSQVGSGTDTQYF. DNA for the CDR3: TGCGCCAGCAGCCAAGTCGGGTCGGGTACAGATACGCAGTATTTT.

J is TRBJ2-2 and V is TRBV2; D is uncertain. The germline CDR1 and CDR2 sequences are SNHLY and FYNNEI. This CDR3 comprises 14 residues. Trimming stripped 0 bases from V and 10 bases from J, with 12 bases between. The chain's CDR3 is CASSEAIGPSELFF. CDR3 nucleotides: TGTGCCAGCAGTGAAGCGATTGGCCCCTCGGAGCTGTTTTTT.

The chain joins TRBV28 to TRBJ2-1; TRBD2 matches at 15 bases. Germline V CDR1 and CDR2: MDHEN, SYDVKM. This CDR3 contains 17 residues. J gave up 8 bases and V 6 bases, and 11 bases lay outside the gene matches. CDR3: CASRPTGLAGGEDEQFF. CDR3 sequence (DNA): TGTGCCAGCAGGCCGACGGGACTAGCGGGAGGAGAGGATGAGCAGTTCTTC.

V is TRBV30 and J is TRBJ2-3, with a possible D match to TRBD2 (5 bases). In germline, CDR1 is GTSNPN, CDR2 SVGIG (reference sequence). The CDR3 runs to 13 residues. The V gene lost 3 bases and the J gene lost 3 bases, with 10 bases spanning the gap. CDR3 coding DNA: TGTGCCTGGAGGAGAAGAGGGACAGATACGCAGTATTTT. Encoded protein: CAWRRRGTDTQYF.

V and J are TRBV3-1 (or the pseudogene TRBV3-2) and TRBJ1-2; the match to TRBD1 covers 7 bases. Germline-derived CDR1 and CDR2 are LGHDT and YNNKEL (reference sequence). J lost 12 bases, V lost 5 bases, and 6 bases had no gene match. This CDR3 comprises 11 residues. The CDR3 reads CASSRDRENTF. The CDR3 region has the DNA TGTGCCAGCAGCAGAGACAGGGAGAACACCTTC.

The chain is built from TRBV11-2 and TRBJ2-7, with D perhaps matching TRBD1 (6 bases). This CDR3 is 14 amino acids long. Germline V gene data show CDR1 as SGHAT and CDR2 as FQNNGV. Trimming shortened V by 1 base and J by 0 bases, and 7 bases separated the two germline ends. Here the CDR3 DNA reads TGTGCCAGCAGCTTAGGGGGGCTCTCCTACGAGCAGTACTTC. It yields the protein CASSLGGLSYEQYF.

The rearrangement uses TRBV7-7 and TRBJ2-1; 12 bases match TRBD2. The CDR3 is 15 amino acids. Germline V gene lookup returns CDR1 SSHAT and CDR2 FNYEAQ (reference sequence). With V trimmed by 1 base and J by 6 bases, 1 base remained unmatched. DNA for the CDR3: TGTGCCAGCAGCTTAGGGGGACTAGCGGGCAATGAGCAGTTCTTC. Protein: CASSLGGLAGNEQFF.

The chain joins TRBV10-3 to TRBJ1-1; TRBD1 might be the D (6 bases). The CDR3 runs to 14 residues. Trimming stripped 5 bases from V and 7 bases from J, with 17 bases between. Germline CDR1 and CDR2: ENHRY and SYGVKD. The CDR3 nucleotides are TGTGCCATCAGTTATACAGGGTCTAAGAATGAAGCTTTCTTT. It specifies CAISYTGSKNEAFF.

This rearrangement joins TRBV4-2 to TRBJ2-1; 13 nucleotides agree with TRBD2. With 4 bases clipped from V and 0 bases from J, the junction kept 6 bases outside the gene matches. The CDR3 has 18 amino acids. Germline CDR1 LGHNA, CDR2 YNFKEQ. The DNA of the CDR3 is TGTGCCAGCAGCCGTGGACTAGCGGGAGAAGGCTCCTACAATGAGCAGTTCTTC. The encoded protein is CASSRGLAGEGSYNEQFF.

The CDR3 nucleotides read TGTGCCACCAGCAGAGAACGACAGGGTCGTCAGCCCCAGCATTTT. Its protein product is CATSRERQGRQPQHF. The genes are TRBV15 and TRBJ1-5, with 7 bases aligning to TRBD1. CDR1 is LNHNV, CDR2 YYDKDF, per germline (reference sequence). The trim removed 0 bases at V and 6 bases at J, leaving 5 bases unmatched. The CDR3 is 15 amino acids. The full variable domain, in which reference TRBV15 and TRBJ1-5 provide the parts outside the CDR3, is DAMVIQNPRYQVTQFGKPVTLSCSQTLNHNVMYWYQQKSSQAPKLLFHYYDKDFNNEADTPDNFQSRRPNTSFCFLDIRSPGLGDTAMYLCATSRERQGRQPQHFGDGTRLSIL.

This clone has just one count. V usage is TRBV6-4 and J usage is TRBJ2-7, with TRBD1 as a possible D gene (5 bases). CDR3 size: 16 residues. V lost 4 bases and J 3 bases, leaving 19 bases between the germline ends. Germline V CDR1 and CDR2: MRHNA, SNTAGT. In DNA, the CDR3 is TGTGCCAGCAGTGGTAGGGGTTCAGCTAATAGCTACGAGCAGTACTTC. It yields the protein CASSGRGSANSYEQYF.

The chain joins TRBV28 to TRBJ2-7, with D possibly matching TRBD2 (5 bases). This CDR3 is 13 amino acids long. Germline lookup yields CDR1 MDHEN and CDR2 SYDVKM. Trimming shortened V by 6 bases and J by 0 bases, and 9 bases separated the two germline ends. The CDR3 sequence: CASRPRDSYEQYF. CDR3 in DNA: TGTGCCAGCAGACCCCGGGACTCCTACGAGCAGTACTTC.

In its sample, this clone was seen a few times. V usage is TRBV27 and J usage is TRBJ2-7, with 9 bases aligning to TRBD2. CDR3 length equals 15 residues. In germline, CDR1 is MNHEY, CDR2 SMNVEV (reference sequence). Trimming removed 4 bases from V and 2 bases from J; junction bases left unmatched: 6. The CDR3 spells CASSSPGLAAYEQYF. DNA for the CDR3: TGTGCCAGCAGTTCCCCGGGACTAGCCGCCTACGAGCAGTACTTC.

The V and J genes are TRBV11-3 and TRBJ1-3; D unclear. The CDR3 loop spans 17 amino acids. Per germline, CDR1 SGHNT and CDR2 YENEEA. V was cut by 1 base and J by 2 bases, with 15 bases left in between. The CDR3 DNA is TGTGCCAGCAGCTTAGGAGGCGGGCAGGAGACTGGAAACACCATATATTTT. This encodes CASSLGGGQETGNTIYF.

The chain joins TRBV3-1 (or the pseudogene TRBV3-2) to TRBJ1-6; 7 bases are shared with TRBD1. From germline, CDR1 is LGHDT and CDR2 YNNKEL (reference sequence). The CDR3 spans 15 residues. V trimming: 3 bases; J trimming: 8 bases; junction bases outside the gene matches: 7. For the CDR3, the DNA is TGTGCCAGCAGCCATCCGGGTCAGGGGGATTCACCCCTCCACTTT. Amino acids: CASSHPGQGDSPLHF.

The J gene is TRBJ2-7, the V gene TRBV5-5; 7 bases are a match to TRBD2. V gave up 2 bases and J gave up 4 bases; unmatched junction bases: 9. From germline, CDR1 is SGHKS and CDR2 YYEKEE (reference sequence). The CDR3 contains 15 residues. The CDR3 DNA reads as TGTGCCAGCAGCTTTGAGGGGAGGGGACCTTACGAGCAGTACTTC. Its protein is CASSFEGRGPYEQYF. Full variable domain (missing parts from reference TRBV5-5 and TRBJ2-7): DAGVTQSPTHLIKTRGQQVTLRCSPISGHKSVSWYQQVLGQGPQFIFQYYEKEERGRGNFPDRFSARQFPNYSSELNVNALLLGDSALYLCASSFEGRGPYEQYFGPGTRLTVT.

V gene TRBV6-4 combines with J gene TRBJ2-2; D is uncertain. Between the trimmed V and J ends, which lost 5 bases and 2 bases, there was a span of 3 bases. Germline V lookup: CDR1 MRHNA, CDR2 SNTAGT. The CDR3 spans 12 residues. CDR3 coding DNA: TGTGCCAGCAGTCCTAACACCGGGGAGCTGTTTTTT. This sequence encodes CASSPNTGELFF.